Described below is a single TCR beta chain sequence and its context. This clone was counted between two and nine times. It has no known antigen specificity. No qualities accompany the bases; no much larger clone lies one base away. One collaborating source in Seattle enrolled patients while the patients were actively infected and followed the patients over time throughout the course of disease. The collaborating institutions used their own protocols to collect whole blood in K2EDTA tubes. Collaborator samples were shipped for TCRbeta analysis as frozen whole blood, isolated PBMCs, or DNA extracted from either sample type. Deletion took 3 bases off V and 1 base off J, with a span of 13 bases between the germline ends. The germline V gene (reference sequence) gives CDR1 as GTSNPN and CDR2 as SVGIG. The CDR3 runs 15 amino acids, cysteine and phenylalanine included. The kept DNA is CDR3 alone, 45 bases in frame from the first base.

The sample is drawn from a study of blood T cell repertoires in COVID-19 (dated by TCRdb to about 2020). Regarding the study in general: The collaborator samples originated in the United States, Italy and Spain and spanned the acute and convalescent phases of COVID-19. The material from the prospective study consisted of cDNA or gDNA derived from T cells, B-cell-depleted T cells, or PBMCs. Deeply sampled blood TCRbeta repertoires from subjects exposed to, actively infected with, or recovered from COVID-19 were included in the dataset. A freely available public database, intended as a resource for researchers studying the immune response to SARS-CoV-2, is where the repertoires were released. Samples were obtained from the ongoing ImmuneRACE study (first 160 participants) and from some 1,300 subjects provided by 6 global collaborators. Sample metadata almost always included a de-identified subject ID, COVID-19 status, age in years and sex. HLA class I and class II types, where available, came from metadata supplied by the sample provider rather than from assay-based typing.

Here is what the overall study found, with its caveats: The quantity of clinical and demographic metadata differed by source and by participant and was supplied without curation.

TCRbeta CDR3 regions were amplified from genomic DNA by means of the immunoSEQ Assay, a bias-controlled multiplex PCR. For the original study's pipeline: The number of nucleated cells in each sample was estimated by amplification of reference gene primers within the assay. To quantify the absolute abundance of each unique TCRbeta CDR3 rearrangement, sequence reads were collapsed and filtered. For each sample, productive Simpson clonality was calculated by taking the square root of Simpson's diversity index across productive rearrangements. TCRdb limited this immuneACCESS table to in-frame rearrangements with V and J called. A share of clones is missing; checked studies link under half to unresolved V genes, and the rest is unexplained. The V and J calls and clone size come from that table; D and trimming were worked out from the DNA. The sample includes about 480,000 clones, with 89% observed a single time. Around 0.92% of the sample goes to the ten largest clones.

This sequence uses TRBV30 and TRBJ1-5; no D gene can be assigned with confidence. Sequences were obtained from peripheral blood. This TCR was sampled from a man aged 18 to 29 with COVID-19, enrolled during active disease. Read as DNA, the sequence is TGTGCCTGGAGCCTTGCGGAGGTGAGCAATCAGCCCCAGCATTTT. This encodes CAWSLAEVSNQPQHF.